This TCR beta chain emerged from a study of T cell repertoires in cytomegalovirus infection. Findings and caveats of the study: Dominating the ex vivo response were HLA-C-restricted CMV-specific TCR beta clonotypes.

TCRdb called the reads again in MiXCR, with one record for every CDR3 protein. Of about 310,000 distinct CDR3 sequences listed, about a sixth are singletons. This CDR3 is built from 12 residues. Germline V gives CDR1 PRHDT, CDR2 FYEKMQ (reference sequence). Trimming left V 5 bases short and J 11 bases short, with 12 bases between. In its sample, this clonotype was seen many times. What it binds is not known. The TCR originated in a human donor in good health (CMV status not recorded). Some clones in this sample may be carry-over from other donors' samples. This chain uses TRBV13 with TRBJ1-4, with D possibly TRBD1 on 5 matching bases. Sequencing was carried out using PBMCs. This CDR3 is CASSPGTGKLFF. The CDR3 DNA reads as TGTGCCAGCAGCCCAGGGACGGGGAAACTGTTTTTT. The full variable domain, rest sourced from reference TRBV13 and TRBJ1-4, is AAGVIQSPRHLIKEKRETATLKCYPIPRHDTVYWYQQGPGQDPQFLISFYEKMQSDKGSIPDRFSAQQFSDYHSELNMSSLELGDSALYFCASSPGTGKLFFGSGTQLSVL.